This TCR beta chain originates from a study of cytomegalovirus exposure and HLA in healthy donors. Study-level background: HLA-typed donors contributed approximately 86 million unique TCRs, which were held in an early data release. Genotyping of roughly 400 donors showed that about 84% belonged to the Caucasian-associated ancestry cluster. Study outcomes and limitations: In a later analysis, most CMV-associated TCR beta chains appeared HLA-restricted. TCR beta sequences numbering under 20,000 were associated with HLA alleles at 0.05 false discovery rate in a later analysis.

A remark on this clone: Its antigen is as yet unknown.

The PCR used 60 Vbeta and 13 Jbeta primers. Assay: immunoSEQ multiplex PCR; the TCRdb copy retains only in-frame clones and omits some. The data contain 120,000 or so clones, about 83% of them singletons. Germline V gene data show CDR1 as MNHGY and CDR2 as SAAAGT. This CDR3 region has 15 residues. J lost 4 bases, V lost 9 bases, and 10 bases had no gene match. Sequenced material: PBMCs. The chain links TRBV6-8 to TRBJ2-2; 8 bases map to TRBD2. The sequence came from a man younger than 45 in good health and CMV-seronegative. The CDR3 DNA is TGTGCCAGTGTAGCGCGGGGGGCCCTCACCGGGGAGCTGTTTTTT. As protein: CASVARGALTGELFF.